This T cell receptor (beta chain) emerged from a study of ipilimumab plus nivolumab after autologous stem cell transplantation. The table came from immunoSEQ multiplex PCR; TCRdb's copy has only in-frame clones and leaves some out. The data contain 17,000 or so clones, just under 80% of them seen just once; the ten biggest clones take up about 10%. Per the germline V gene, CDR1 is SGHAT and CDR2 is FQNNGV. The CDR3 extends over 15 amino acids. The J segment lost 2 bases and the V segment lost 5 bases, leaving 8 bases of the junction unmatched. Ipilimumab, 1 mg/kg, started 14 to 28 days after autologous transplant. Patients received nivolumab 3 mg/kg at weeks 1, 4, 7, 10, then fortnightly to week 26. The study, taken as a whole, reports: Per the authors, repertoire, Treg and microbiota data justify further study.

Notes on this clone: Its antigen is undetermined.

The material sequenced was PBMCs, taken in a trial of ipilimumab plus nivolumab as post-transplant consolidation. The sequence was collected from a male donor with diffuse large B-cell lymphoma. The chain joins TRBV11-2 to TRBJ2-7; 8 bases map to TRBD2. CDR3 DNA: TGTGCCAGCAGCGTAAGCGGGGGTCCCACCTACGAGCAGTACTTC. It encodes CASSVSGGPTYEQYF.